The 25 T cell receptor beta chains in this list originate from one sample, sequenced in a study of glioma-infiltrating T cells. Amplification of TCR alpha and beta CDR3 regions from RNA used iRepertoire nested multiplex PCR. TCRdb itself ran the multiplex PCR reads through MiXCR, one entry per CDR3 protein. This table holds 90,000 or so distinct CDR3 sequences, 35% to 45% found once. The sequenced sample consisted of glioma tissue, nonneoplastic brain tissue, or PBMCs (not recorded which). The receptors derive from a human donor with low-grade glioma or glioblastoma, undergoing nonglioma brain surgery, or in good health (not recorded which).

This clonotype was detected ten times or more. V usage is TRBV7-9 and J usage is TRBJ2-5; weak D call: TRBD2 (6 bases). CDR3 length: 14 amino acids. Looked up from germline, CDR1 is SEHNR and CDR2 is FQNEAQ (reference sequence). With 2 bases removed from V and 3 bases from J, the gap between germline ends came to 10 bases. The CDR3 here is CASSLLGGEETQYF. The CDR3, as DNA: TGTGCCAGCAGCTTACTGGGGGGAGAAGAGACCCAGTACTTC. Combining the CDR3 with reference TRBV7-9 and TRBJ2-5 gives the whole variable domain DTGVSQNPRHKITKRGQNVTFRCDPISEHNRLYWYRQTLGQGPEFLTYFQNEAQLEKSRLLSDRFSAERPKGSFSTLEIQRTEQGDSAMYLCASSLLGGEETQYFGPGTRLLVL.

The sample holds many counts of this clonotype. V usage is TRBV14 and J usage is TRBJ2-3; 14 bases fit TRBD2. The CDR3 is 17 residues long. Germline V CDR1 and CDR2: SGHDN, FVKESK. V lost 2 bases, J lost 3 bases, and 4 bases stayed unmatched. CDR3 residues: CASSQQGLAGGTDTQYF. The CDR3 DNA reads TGTGCCAGCAGCCAACAAGGACTAGCGGGAGGAACAGATACGCAGTATTTT.

This clonotype was counted many times. The chain employs TRBV20-1 and TRBJ2-1; 9 positions match TRBD1. The CDR3 totals 13 residues. CDR1 and CDR2 (germline): DFQATT, SNEGSKA (reference sequence). V dropped 5 bases and J dropped 14; count of bases not matched to a gene: 13. CDR3 nucleotides: TGCAGTGCTCCCTCCCCAAACAGGGGGCAAGAGTTCTTC. Its protein product is CSAPSPNRGQEFF.

To note about this clonotype: A much bigger clone sits one base away, suggesting this may be a read error. The V gene is TRBV3-1, the J gene TRBJ2-7; D possibly matches TRBD1 or TRBD2 (6 bases each). Trimming cost V 6 bases and J 0 bases, with 15 bases left between them. CDR3 length: 15 amino acids. CDR1 is LGHDT and CDR2 is YNNKEL in the germline V gene (reference sequence). The CDR3 reads CASRQEGGFSYEQYF. CDR3 nucleotide sequence: TGTGCCAGCAGACAGGAGGGGGGATTCTCCTACGAGCAGTACTTC.

This clonotype was counted at least ten times. The genes are TRBV6-1 and TRBJ2-7; tentatively, D is TRBD1 or TRBD2 (5 bases each). The germline V and J ends were trimmed by 3 bases and 0 bases, with 9 bases remaining between them. This CDR3 has 14 amino acids. Looked up from germline, CDR1 is MNHNS and CDR2 is SASEGT. CDR3 in amino acids: CASSETGRSYEQYF. DNA for the CDR3: TGTGCCAGCAGTGAGACGGGGCGCTCCTACGAGCAGTACTTC.

The chain uses TRBV7-2 and TRBJ2-1; no reliable D call. Trimming removed 4 bases from V and 13 bases from J, with 11 bases in between. In germline, CDR1 is SGHTA, CDR2 FQGNSA. The CDR3 covers 11 residues. The CDR3 nucleotides are TGTGCCAGCAGCTACACCAACGGTCAGTTCTTC. Translation gives CASSYTNGQFF. The variable domain in full, with the rest retrieved from reference TRBV7-2 and TRBJ2-1, is GAGVSQSPSNKVTEKGKDVELRCDPISGHTALYWYRQSLGQGLEFLIYFQGNSAPDKSGLPSDRFSAERTGGSVSTLTIQRTQQEDSAVYLCASSYTNGQFFGPGTRLTVL.

V and J are TRBV7-2 and TRBJ1-1, with D uncertain. This CDR3 has 16 amino acids. Germline V gene lookup returns CDR1 SGHTA and CDR2 FQGNSA. The V end was cut by 5 bases, the J end by 0 bases, with 16 bases between. The CDR3 region is CASSPLARTLNTEAFF. Here the CDR3 DNA reads TGTGCCAGCAGCCCACTCGCCAGAACTTTGAACACTGAAGCTTTCTTT.

This clonotype was seen at least ten times. J is TRBJ2-5 and V is TRBV6-2 or TRBV6-3; 7 bases are a match to TRBD1. This CDR3 region has 17 residues. CDR1 is MNHEY and CDR2 is SVGEGT in the germline V gene. With V trimmed by 0 bases and J by 2 bases, 9 bases remained unmatched. The CDR3 loop is CASSYSAGQENQETQYF. Written as DNA, the CDR3 is TGTGCCAGCAGTTACTCGGCCGGACAGGAAAATCAAGAGACCCAGTACTTC.

This clonotype appeared many times. V gene TRBV10-3 combines with J gene TRBJ2-3; D tentatively fits TRBD1 or TRBD2 (5 bases each). This CDR3 comprises 16 residues. Germline V lookup: CDR1 ENHRY, CDR2 SYGVKD. V was pared by 0 bases and J by 2 bases, with 12 bases between. CDR3 region: CAISESRGPLTDTQYF. In DNA, the CDR3 is TGTGCCATCAGTGAGTCTAGGGGACCCCTCACAGATACGCAGTATTTT.

Remarks on this clonotype: A read error is possible here, since a much larger clone lies one base away. This chain uses TRBV11-1 with TRBJ2-6; maybe TRBD1 (6 bases). The germline V gene has CDR1 SGHAT and CDR2 FQDESV (reference sequence). This CDR3 region has 17 residues. CDR3 sequence: CASILGRQVPGANVLTF. Written as DNA, the CDR3 is TGTGCCAGCATCTTAGGAAGACAGGTTCCTGGGGCCAACGTCCTGACTTTC.

Worth noting for this clonotype: Germline is not matched at one junction end, which may reflect a read error. The chain carries TRBV28 and TRBJ2-1, with D perhaps matching TRBD2 (6 bases). The CDR3 extends over 14 amino acids. Germline V gives CDR1 MDHEN, CDR2 SYDVKM. Written as DNA, the CDR3 is TGTGCCAGCATTGACGGGAGCTCCTACGATGAGCAGTTCTTC. Encoded protein: CASIDGSSYDEQFF.

There are many counts of this clonotype. The rearrangement joins TRBV25-1 to TRBJ1-4, with 7 bases lining up with TRBD1. The germline V gene has CDR1 MGHDK and CDR2 SYGVNS. The J segment lost 7 bases and the V segment lost 6 bases, leaving 5 bases of the junction unmatched. The CDR3 is 13 amino acids. CDR3 in amino acids: CASRVGGGEKLFF. The CDR3 nucleotides read TGTGCCAGCAGGGTAGGGGGCGGTGAAAAACTGTTTTTT.

There are many counts of this clonotype. The chain uses TRBV2 and TRBJ2-1; D gene ambiguous. V shed 8 bases and J shed 0 bases, with 8 bases lying between them. CDR3 length: 13 residues. Germline lookup yields CDR1 SNHLY and CDR2 FYNNEI. The CDR3, as DNA: TGTGCCAGCGATCGGAGCTCCTACAATGAGCAGTTCTTC. Translating it yields CASDRSSYNEQFF.

The sample holds one count of this clonotype. One end of the junction varies from germline; a read error may be responsible. This chain uses TRBV6-6 with TRBJ2-7; no definite D call. Germline V CDR1 and CDR2: MNHNY, SVGAGI (reference sequence). The CDR3 extends over 14 amino acids. The CDR3 DNA reads TGTGCCATCAGTGATCCCGGACCGAGCTACGAGCAGTACTTC. Amino acids: CAISDPGPSYEQYF.

This clonotype has ten or more counts. The V call is TRBV20-1, the J call TRBJ2-5; no reliable D call. Germline V gene sequence: CDR1 DFQATT, CDR2 SNEGSKA (reference sequence). This CDR3 spans 12 amino acids. The V gene lost 5 bases and the J gene lost 8 bases, with 15 bases spanning the gap. This chain's CDR3 is CSAEDRVNTQYF. The CDR3 DNA reads TGCAGTGCTGAGGACCGGGTGAATACCCAGTACTTC.

This clonotype was found many times. The V gene is TRBV7-9, the J gene TRBJ2-1; 12 nucleotides align to TRBD2. With V trimmed by 5 bases and J by 3 bases, 11 bases remained unmatched. From germline, CDR1 is SEHNR and CDR2 FQNEAQ (reference sequence). CDR3 length: 18 amino acids. DNA of the CDR3: TGTGCCAGCAGCACCGGACTAGCGGGGTACCTTTTCTACAATGAGCAGTTCTTC. Encoded protein: CASSTGLAGYLFYNEQFF.

Ten or more counts support this clonotype. The chain employs TRBV27 and TRBJ2-1; the D is unclear. Trimming stripped 3 bases from V and 0 bases from J, with 6 bases between. Germline V gene lookup returns CDR1 MNHEY and CDR2 SMNVEV (reference sequence). The CDR3 is 14 residues long. This CDR3 is CASSFESSYNEQFF. The DNA of the CDR3 is TGTGCCAGCAGTTTTGAGAGCTCCTACAATGAGCAGTTCTTC.

This clonotype was detected many times. The rearrangement joins TRBV14 to TRBJ2-5; 8 nucleotides agree with TRBD2. After removal of 0 bases from V and 5 bases from J, the junction contained 8 bases not matched to a gene. Germline V gene sequence: CDR1 SGHDN, CDR2 FVKESK. This CDR3 spans 16 amino acids. The CDR3 loop reads CASSQDLPGGTETQYF. The CDR3 DNA is TGTGCCAGCAGCCAAGATCTCCCGGGGGGGACCGAGACCCAGTACTTC.

This sequence joins TRBV6-6 and TRBJ2-7, with TRBD2 matching 8 bases. The V gene end was trimmed by 11 bases and the J gene end by 2 bases; junction bases not matched to a gene: 14. The CDR3 runs to 15 residues. CDR1 and CDR2 from the germline V gene are MNHNY and SVGAGI (reference sequence). The CDR3 is CAGGHLSGAAYEQYF. In DNA form, the CDR3 reads TGTGCCGGCGGTCACCTTAGCGGGGCTGCCTACGAGCAGTACTTC.

Concerning this clonotype itself: A much larger clonotype is one base distant, so this may be a read error. This sequence joins TRBV20-1 and TRBJ1-1; D is uncertain. The CDR3 sequence is 14 residues long. Germline values: CDR1 DFQATT, CDR2 SNEGSKA (reference sequence). The CDR3 spells CSGSPVQSNTGAFF. The DNA of the CDR3 is TGCAGTGGTAGCCCAGTCCAGTCGAACACTGGAGCTTTCTTT.

This chain joins TRBV7-2 and TRBJ2-7; 8 bases agree with TRBD2. Per germline, CDR1 SGHTA and CDR2 FQGNSA. V trimming: 4 bases; J trimming: 4 bases; junction bases outside the gene matches: 18. The CDR3 is 18 residues long. The CDR3 loop is CASSSTRHPAGVRYEQYF. The CDR3 DNA reads as TGTGCCAGCAGCTCCACCCGGCACCCAGCGGGAGTGAGGTACGAGCAGTACTTC.

This clonotype has a count of ten or more. The CDR3 sequence: CAIMGLGSTDTQYF. Here the CDR3 DNA reads TGTGCCATCATGGGGTTAGGCAGCACAGATACGCAGTATTTT. This sequence joins TRBV10-3 and TRBJ2-3; D gene ambiguous. V was pared by 7 bases and J by 0 bases, with 11 bases between. The CDR3 is 14 amino acids. CDR1 is ENHRY, CDR2 SYGVKD, per germline.

This clonotype appeared many times. The rearrangement links TRBV20-1 to TRBJ1-1, with D uncertain. Germline V gives CDR1 DFQATT, CDR2 SNEGSKA (reference sequence). The CDR3 runs 15 residues. The DNA of the CDR3 is TGCAGCTTGACCCCCGGCATCTTTATGAACACTGAAGCTTTCTTT. Its translation is CSLTPGIFMNTEAFF.

As for this clonotype: A much larger clone differs from this one at a single base, so this may be a read error. The chain has TRBV9 and TRBJ1-1; D gene uncertain. V lost 0 bases to trimming and J lost 3 bases, with 6 bases between them. Germline assignment: CDR1 SGDLS and CDR2 YYNGEE. The CDR3 runs to 13 residues. The DNA of the CDR3 is TGTGCCAGCAGCGTAGTTGCGGACACTGAAGCTTTCTTT. Its protein is CASSVVADTEAFF.

This clonotype appeared many times. The V and J genes are TRBV4-2 and TRBJ1-2; no clear D. The V end lost 0 bases, the J end lost 2 bases, and 10 bases lay between the germline ends. Germline CDR1 is LGHNA and CDR2 is YNFKEQ. This CDR3 has 15 amino acids. The CDR3 sequence: CASSQEAAQNYGYTF. In DNA form, the CDR3 reads TGTGCCAGCAGCCAAGAGGCAGCACAGAACTATGGCTACACCTTC.